This T cell receptor beta chain came from a study of shared clonotypes between healthy human individuals. Overall study: CD4 naive cells filled three plates per donor, CD4 memory three, CD8 naive two and CD8 memory one.

Losses at the gene ends were 3 bases for V and 4 bases for J; bases not matched to a gene: 6. Germline V gene lookup returns CDR1 SGDLS and CDR2 YYNGEE. The CDR3 sequence is 15 residues long. The naive CD8 subset, CD45RO-negative cells positively selected for CCR7, excluded terminally differentiated effector memory CD45RA+ cells. Healthy and HIV-negative, the adult donors had no recent acute infections or vaccinations. Sequencing used immunoSEQ multiplex PCR; TCRdb keeps in-frame clones, though not all of them. The data show more than 2 million clones, with over 85% seen just once and 0.85% to 1.3% held by the top ten.

Sequenced input: naive CD8+ T cells sorted from blood. The chain joins TRBV9 to TRBJ2-3, with TRBD2 matching over 9 bases. This receptor was identified in a man aged 18-30 years in good health. In DNA, the CDR3 is TGTGCCAGCAGCGAGACCGGGACTAGCCCAGATACGCAGTATTTT. Amino acid sequence: CASSETGTSPDTQYF.